A single T cell receptor (beta chain) is shown here with its context. What it recognizes is unknown. Sequencing was performed with immunoSEQ multiplex PCR; in TCRdb, only in-frame clones are kept and a portion is missing. The repertoire includes 90,000 to 100,000 clones, 92% of them detected once, and less than 3.5% sits in the top ten. This record comes from a study of PD-1 blockade in classical Hodgkin lymphoma. General study points: Patients newly diagnosed and complete responders had comparable baseline diversity. A reduction in baseline TCR diversity was reportedly seen in newly diagnosed patients relative to healthy donors.

V was cut by 4 bases and J by 4 bases, with 14 bases left in between. The CDR3 is made up of 15 amino acids. Germline assignment: CDR1 MNHEY and CDR2 SMNVEV (reference sequence). Relapses following autologous stem cell transplantation were seen in all patients, with brentuximab vedotin exposure varying. The patients, who had relapsed/refractory classical Hodgkin lymphoma, achieved best responses of complete response, partial response or progressive disease. The clonotype originates from a human donor with classical Hodgkin lymphoma. The chain combines TRBV27 with TRBJ2-1; tentatively, D is TRBD2 (6 bases). The sample here was peripheral blood mononuclear cells (PBMCs), taken at baseline. The CDR3 loop reads CASSYGAGRYNEQFF. The CDR3, as DNA: TGTGCCAGCAGTTACGGGGCGGGAAGGTACAATGAGCAGTTCTTC.